The clone carrying this T cell receptor (beta chain) was counted ten times or more. The antigen is undetermined. Over 190 million TCR-beta sequences from 15-18 subjects came out of each sequencing run. TCRdb recomputed calls from the 5' RACE reads with MiXCR, one row per CDR3 protein. The repertoire holds 50,000 to 75,000 distinct CDR3 sequences, with about an eighth as singletons. The trim removed 0 bases at V and 5 bases at J, leaving 6 bases unmatched. CDR1 DFQATT and CDR2 SNEGSKA come from the germline V gene (reference sequence). The length of the CDR3 is 17 residues. The sample comes from a study of neurological immune-mediated disorders. General study points: Private repertoires in all groups were suggested, as expanded clones shared no CDR3 amino acid sequences across subjects.

The chain recombines TRBV20-1 with TRBJ2-3; 15 bases agree with TRBD2. The TCR originated in a woman aged 55-69 years with HTLV-1-associated myelopathy (HAM/TSP). Specimen: PBMCs. Here the CDR3 reads CSARDPGLAGGIDTQYF. The CDR3 region has the DNA TGCAGTGCTAGAGATCCGGGACTAGCGGGAGGTATAGATACGCAGTATTTT.